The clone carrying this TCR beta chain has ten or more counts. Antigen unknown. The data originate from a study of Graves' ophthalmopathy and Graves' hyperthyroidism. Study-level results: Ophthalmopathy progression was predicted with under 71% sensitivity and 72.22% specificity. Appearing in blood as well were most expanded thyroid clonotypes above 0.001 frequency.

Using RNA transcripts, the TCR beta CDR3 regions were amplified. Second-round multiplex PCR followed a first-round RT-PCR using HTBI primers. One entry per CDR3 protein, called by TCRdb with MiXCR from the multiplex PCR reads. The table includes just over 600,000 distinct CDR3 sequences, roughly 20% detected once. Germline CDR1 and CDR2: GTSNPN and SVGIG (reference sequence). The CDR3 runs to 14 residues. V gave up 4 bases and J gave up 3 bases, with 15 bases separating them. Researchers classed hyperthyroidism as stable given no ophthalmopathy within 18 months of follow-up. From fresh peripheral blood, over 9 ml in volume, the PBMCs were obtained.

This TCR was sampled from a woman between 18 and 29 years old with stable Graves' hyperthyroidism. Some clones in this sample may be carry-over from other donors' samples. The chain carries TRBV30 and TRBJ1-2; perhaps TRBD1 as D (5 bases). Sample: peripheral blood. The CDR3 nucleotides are TGTGCCTGGAAGACGGGGGGGATTGACTATGGCTACACCTTC. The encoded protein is CAWKTGGIDYGYTF.